The 27 T cell receptor beta chains reported below all come from one sample, sequenced in a study of blood T cell repertoires in COVID-19. TCRdb's copy holds only in-frame clones and misses some; the assay was immunoSEQ multiplex PCR. Found here are 180,000 or so clones, about nine tenths of them singletons; the top ten hold about 1.6%. Sample: peripheral blood. The receptors derive from a man between 18 and 35 years old with active or convalescent COVID-19.

The genes are TRBV24-1 and TRBJ2-2; TRBD1 might be the D (6 bases). The germline gives CDR1 KGHDR, CDR2 SFDVKD. The CDR3 length is 13 residues. V was shortened by 4 bases and J by 9 bases, with 11 bases between the two germline ends. The DNA for the CDR3 is TGTGCCACCAGTGAAAACAGGGCCCGGGAGCTGTTTTTT. It is translated as CATSENRARELFF.

The CDR3 is CATSEPAGLAGGTQYF. As DNA, the CDR3 is TGTGCCACCAGCGAGCCGGCGGGACTAGCGGGAGGTACGCAGTATTTT. The V call is TRBV15, the J call TRBJ2-3; 15 nucleotides align to TRBD2. The junction had 8 bases not matched to a gene; V was cut back by 5 bases and J by 8 bases. The CDR3 sequence is 16 residues long. The germline gives CDR1 LNHNV, CDR2 YYDKDF (reference sequence).

The gene calls are TRBV24-1 and TRBJ1-3, with unresolved D. V shed 0 bases and J shed 0 bases, with 14 bases lying between them. Germline-derived CDR1 and CDR2 are KGHDR and SFDVKD. The CDR3 is 18 amino acids. CDR3 coding DNA: TGTGCCACCAGTGATTTGCTGGGCTTCGACAACTCTGGAAACACCATATATTTT. This translates into CATSDLLGFDNSGNTIYF.

The sample holds one count of this clone. The genes are TRBV7-9 and TRBJ1-3; unclear D gene. Between the trimmed V and J ends, which lost 4 bases and 0 bases, there was a span of 13 bases. Germline V gene sequence: CDR1 SEHNR, CDR2 FQNEAQ (reference sequence). This CDR3 contains 16 residues. As DNA, the CDR3 is TGTGCCAGCAGCTCCAGAGGACTGTTCTCTGGAAACACCATATATTTT. This gives the protein CASSSRGLFSGNTIYF.

V is TRBV10-3 and J is TRBJ1-1; weak D call: TRBD1 (6 bases). Germline V gives CDR1 ENHRY, CDR2 SYGVKD. CDR3 length: 16 residues. Deletions cut 3 bases from V and 2 bases from J, with 16 bases between. The CDR3 DNA reads TGTGCCATCAGTGACCGCCCCCTACAGGGAAACACTGAAGCTTTCTTT. Translated, it gives CAISDRPLQGNTEAFF.

V is TRBV10-3 and J is TRBJ1-1; D may be TRBD1 (5 bases). The CDR3 runs 12 residues. Germline CDR1 reads ENHRY; CDR2 reads SYGVKD. The V and J ends lost 10 bases and 0 bases respectively, with 9 bases between them. The CDR3 is CATGQLNTEAFF. The CDR3 DNA follows: TGTGCCACTGGACAATTGAACACTGAAGCTTTCTTT.

V and J are TRBV12-3 or TRBV12-4 and TRBJ2-2; 7 bases are shared with TRBD2. The CDR3 is 13 amino acids. Trimming cost V 8 bases and J 1 base; bases outside gene matches: 1. The CDR3 sequence is CASGEGNTGELFF. In DNA, the CDR3 is TGTGCCAGCGGGGAGGGGAACACCGGGGAGCTGTTTTTT.

For this clone: At the DNA level, this CDR3 is encoded by other sequences in the same sample as well. The rearrangement links TRBV12-3 or TRBV12-4 to TRBJ1-1; D not certain. The length of the CDR3 is 13 residues. V lost 3 bases and J lost 1, with 6 bases in between. The CDR3: CASSLSGNTEAFF. The CDR3 bases are TGTGCCAGCAGTTTGTCAGGGAACACTGAAGCTTTCTTT.

The chain uses TRBV9 and TRBJ2-2; TRBD2 agrees at 8 bases. The CDR3 is made up of 17 amino acids. V gave up 3 bases and J gave up 0 bases; unmatched junction bases: 7. Per germline, CDR1 SGDLS and CDR2 YYNGEE. CDR3 DNA sequence: TGTGCCAGCAGCGCCCCTGGCGGGGGGACGAACACCGGGGAGCTGTTTTTT. Translated, it gives CASSAPGGGTNTGELFF.

The chain combines TRBV29-1 with TRBJ1-5; tentatively, D is TRBD1 (5 bases). CDR1 and CDR2 (germline): SQVTM, ANQGSEA. The length of the CDR3 is 12 residues. The ends were cut back, 4 bases at V and 5 bases at J, with 9 bases in the middle. The CDR3 loop reads CSVGDSHQPQHF. The CDR3 region has the DNA TGCAGCGTTGGTGACAGCCATCAGCCCCAGCATTTT.

CDR3 region: CASSYFGTGVNEQFF. In nucleotides, the CDR3 is TGTGCCAGCAGTTACTTTGGGACAGGGGTCAATGAGCAGTTCTTC. The chain employs TRBV6-5 and TRBJ2-1, with 10 nucleotides matching TRBD1. CDR1 and CDR2 from the germline V gene are MNHEY and SVGAGI. This CDR3 spans 15 amino acids. The V and J ends lost 1 base and 6 bases, in that order; junction bases with no gene match: 3.

The CDR3: CASSSLAASGNEQFF. DNA of the CDR3: TGTGCCAGCAGCTCTCTAGCTGCCTCTGGGAATGAGCAGTTCTTC. This rearrangement joins TRBV7-8 to TRBJ2-1; maybe TRBD2 (5 bases). The CDR3 is 15 residues long. V lost 4 bases and J 7 bases, leaving 17 bases between the germline ends. Per the germline V gene, CDR1 is SGHVS and CDR2 is FQNEAQ.

The chain links TRBV2 to TRBJ1-1; maybe TRBD1 (5 bases). V was trimmed by 1 base and J by 0 bases, leaving 18 bases between them. The CDR3 spans 18 residues. CDR1 is SNHLY, CDR2 FYNNEI, per germline. In nucleotides, the CDR3 is TGTGCCAGCAGTGAAGAAGGGGCAGGAGCCCCGATGAACACTGAAGCTTTCTTT. Residues: CASSEEGAGAPMNTEAFF. Together with reference TRBV2 and TRBJ1-1, the CDR3 gives the full variable domain: EPEVTQTPSHQVTQMGQEVILRCVPISNHLYFYWYRQILGQKVEFLVSFYNNEISEKSEIFDDQFSVERPDGSNFTLKIRSTKLEDSAMYFCASSEEGAGAPMNTEAFFGQGTRLTVV.

A few counts support this clone. This chain uses TRBV28 with TRBJ1-6, with 7 bases aligning to TRBD1. There are 16 residues in the CDR3. V was pared by 5 bases and J by 7 bases, with 11 bases of the junction left unmatched. The germline V gene has CDR1 MDHEN and CDR2 SYDVKM. CDR3: CASSIQQGWGNSPLHF. The CDR3, as DNA: TGTGCCAGCAGTATACAACAGGGGTGGGGGAATTCACCCCTCCACTTT.

The rearrangement joins TRBV5-4 to TRBJ2-1; 8 bases fit TRBD1. Trimming took 5 bases from V and 10 from J; bases not matched to a gene: 8. The CDR3 consists of 13 residues. The germline gives CDR1 SGHNT, CDR2 YYREEE (reference sequence). CDR3 protein: CASRPGQGLEQFF. In nucleotides, the CDR3 is TGTGCCAGCAGGCCTGGACAGGGCTTAGAGCAGTTCTTC.

This clone has just one count. V usage is TRBV29-1 and J usage is TRBJ1-3; the match to TRBD1 covers 8 bases. Trimming cost V 2 bases and J 2 bases; bases outside gene matches: 5. Germline V gene data show CDR1 as SQVTM and CDR2 as ANQGSEA. There are 15 residues in the CDR3. Here the CDR3 DNA reads TGCAGCGTTGAACCCCAGGGGGCCGCTGGAAACACCATATATTTT. Its protein product is CSVEPQGAAGNTIYF. The full variable domain, in which reference TRBV29-1 and TRBJ1-3 provide the parts outside the CDR3, is SAVISQKPSRDICQRGTSLTIQCQVDSQVTMMFWYRQQPGQSLTLIATANQGSEATYESGFVIDKFPISRPNLTFSTLTVSNMSPEDSSIYLCSVEPQGAAGNTIYFGEGSWLTVV.

The V gene is TRBV5-1, the J gene TRBJ2-3, with D maybe TRBD1 (5 bases). The CDR3 is 14 amino acids. The V end was cut by 3 bases, the J end by 6 bases, with 14 bases between. CDR1 and CDR2 (germline): SGHRS, YFSETQ. This chain's CDR3 is CASSSRAMRDTQYF. As DNA, the CDR3 is TGCGCCAGCAGCTCCAGGGCCATGCGGGATACGCAGTATTTT.

The rearrangement joins TRBV19 to TRBJ2-2, with D maybe TRBD1 (6 bases). CDR1 is LNHDA and CDR2 is SQIVND in the germline V gene (reference sequence). Trimming removed 5 bases at V and 4 bases at J, with 11 bases between. The CDR3 runs to 14 residues. As DNA, the CDR3 is TGTGCCAGTAGTCCTTGGACAGTCACCGGGGAGCTGTTTTTT. Protein sequence: CASSPWTVTGELFF.

The V and J genes are TRBV28 and TRBJ1-1, with D perhaps matching TRBD1 (5 bases). Trimming shortened V by 5 bases and J by 5 bases, and 21 bases separated the two germline ends. Germline V CDR1 and CDR2: MDHEN, SYDVKM. CDR3 length: 16 amino acids. This chain's CDR3 is CASSPPRLRASTEAFF. Written as DNA, the CDR3 is TGTGCCAGCAGTCCTCCACGCCTCAGGGCGTCGACTGAAGCTTTCTTT.

J is TRBJ1-1 and V is TRBV15, with a weak D call TRBD1 (5 bases). The CDR3 is 14 residues long. CDR1 is LNHNV, CDR2 YYDKDF, per germline (reference sequence). Trimming pared 2 bases from V and 7 bases from J, leaving 14 bases between. This CDR3 reads CATSRHDSINEAFF. Written as DNA, the CDR3 is TGTGCCACCAGCAGACACGACAGCATTAATGAAGCTTTCTTT.

The chain has TRBV12-3 or TRBV12-4 and TRBJ2-2, with D uncertain. The CDR3 is 12 amino acids. V lost 1 base and J 6 bases, leaving 3 bases between the germline ends. The CDR3 DNA reads as TGTGCCAGCAGTTTAGGAGCCGGGGAGCTGTTTTTT. This sequence encodes CASSLGAGELFF.

The chain joins TRBV18 to TRBJ1-2, with a weak D call TRBD1 (5 bases). The CDR3 contains 12 residues. Looked up from germline, CDR1 is KGHSH and CDR2 is LQKENI. The germline V and J ends were trimmed by 3 bases and 5 bases, with 7 bases remaining between them. As DNA, the CDR3 is TGTGCCAGCTCACCGGCAGGGTATGGCTACACCTTC. Protein product: CASSPAGYGYTF.

The chain joins TRBV5-1 to TRBJ2-7; D is unresolved. V shed 0 bases and J shed 2 bases, with 6 bases lying between them. The CDR3 consists of 13 residues. Germline CDR1 reads SGHRS; CDR2 reads YFSETQ. The CDR3 DNA follows: TGCGCCAGCAGCTTGGGAGAGGCCTACGAGCAGTACTTC. Its translation is CASSLGEAYEQYF.

The rearrangement links TRBV5-1 to TRBJ2-5; possibly TRBD2 for D (5 bases). Germline CDR1 reads SGHRS; CDR2 reads YFSETQ. Trimming took 3 bases from V and 2 from J, leaving 17 bases between them. This CDR3 spans 16 amino acids. CDR3 amino acids: CASSSNARGTQETQYF. The CDR3 region has the DNA TGCGCCAGCAGCTCTAACGCCCGGGGAACGCAAGAGACCCAGTACTTC.

The table lists this clone with a count of one. V usage is TRBV7-9 and J usage is TRBJ1-5; TRBD1 agrees at 9 bases. Germline CDR1 SEHNR, CDR2 FQNEAQ (reference sequence). Unmatched junction bases numbered 7, after V lost 6 bases and J lost 7 bases. This CDR3 region has 14 residues. Here the CDR3 reads CASSPTGGGQPQHF. CDR3 DNA sequence: TGTGCCAGCAGTCCAACAGGGGGCGGCCAGCCCCAGCATTTT.

The chain's CDR3 is CASSGTGGATGELFF. Written as DNA, the CDR3 is TGTGCCAGCAGCGGAACAGGGGGCGCCACCGGGGAGCTGTTTTTT. The J gene is TRBJ2-2, the V gene TRBV7-3; 9 nucleotides align to TRBD1. The CDR3 covers 15 residues. J was trimmed by 4 bases and V by 5 bases; bases with no gene match: 5. Germline CDR1 reads SGHTA; CDR2 reads FQGTGA.

V is TRBV5-4 and J is TRBJ2-7; 8 nucleotides agree with TRBD2. The CDR3 has 16 residues. The V gene's germline CDR1 is SGHNT and CDR2 YYREEE (reference sequence). V dropped 4 bases and J dropped 7; count of bases not matched to a gene: 16. CDR3 DNA: TGTGCCAGCAGCGCAAATAGCGGGGCTGTGGTGAGGGAGCAGTACTTC. It is translated as CASSANSGAVVREQYF.